This T cell receptor beta chain was recorded in a study of beta chain features in type 1 diabetes. Across the study: Summed over all samples, the examined sorted cells came to some 99 million. The study, taken as a whole, reports: A PCR bias possibly favoring shorter templates would apply equally to patients and controls. It was not settled here whether HLA type affects TCRB rearrangement.

Notes on this clone: As yet, its antigen is unknown.

Sequenced material consisted of expressed TCRB transcripts (all of the isolated RNA was reverse transcribed). Clones were read by immunoSEQ multiplex PCR, and TCRdb kept only the in-frame ones, dropping some. The sample has around 340,000 clones; roughly a fifth are singletons. Sequencing input: naive CD4+ T cells from blood. This TCR derives from a woman in her late teens or twenties in good health.

The CDR3 coding sequence is TGCGCCAGCAGCCAAGGGGGGACAGGGGGTAACAATGAGCAGTTCTTC. This codes for CASSQGGTGGNNEQFF. The rearrangement links TRBV4-1 to TRBJ2-1; 11 bases are shared with TRBD1. The germline gives CDR1 MGHRA, CDR2 YSYEKL. V dropped 1 base and J dropped 5; count of bases not matched to a gene: 4. This CDR3 region has 16 residues.